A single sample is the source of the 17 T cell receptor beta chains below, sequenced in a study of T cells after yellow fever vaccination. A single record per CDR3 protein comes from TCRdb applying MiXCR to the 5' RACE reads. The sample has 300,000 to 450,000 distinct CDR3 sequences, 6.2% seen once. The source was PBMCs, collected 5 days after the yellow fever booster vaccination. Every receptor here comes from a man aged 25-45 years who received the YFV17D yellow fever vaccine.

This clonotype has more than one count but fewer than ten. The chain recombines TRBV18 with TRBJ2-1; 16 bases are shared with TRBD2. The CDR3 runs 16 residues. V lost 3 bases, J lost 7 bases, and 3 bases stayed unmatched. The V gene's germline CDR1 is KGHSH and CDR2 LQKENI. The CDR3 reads CASSPSGLAGGNEQFF. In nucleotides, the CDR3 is TGTGCCAGCTCACCCTCGGGACTAGCGGGAGGGAATGAGCAGTTCTTC.

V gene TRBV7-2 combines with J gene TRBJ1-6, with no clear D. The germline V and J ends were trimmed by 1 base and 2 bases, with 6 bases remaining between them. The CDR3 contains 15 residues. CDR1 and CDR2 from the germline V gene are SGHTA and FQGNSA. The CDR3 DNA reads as TGTGCCAGCAGCTTAGACATCCCCTATAATTCACCCCTCCACTTT. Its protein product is CASSLDIPYNSPLHF.

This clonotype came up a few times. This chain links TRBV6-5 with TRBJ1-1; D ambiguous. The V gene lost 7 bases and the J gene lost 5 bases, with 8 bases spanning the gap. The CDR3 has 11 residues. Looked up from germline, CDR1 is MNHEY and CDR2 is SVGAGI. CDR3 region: CASMSTTEAFF. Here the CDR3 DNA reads TGTGCCAGCATGAGTACGACTGAAGCTTTCTTT.

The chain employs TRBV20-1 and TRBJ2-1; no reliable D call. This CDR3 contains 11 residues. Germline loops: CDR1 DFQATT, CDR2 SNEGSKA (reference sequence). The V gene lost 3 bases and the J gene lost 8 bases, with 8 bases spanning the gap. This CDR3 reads CSASFLDEQFF. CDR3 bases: TGCAGTGCTAGTTTCTTGGATGAGCAGTTCTTC.

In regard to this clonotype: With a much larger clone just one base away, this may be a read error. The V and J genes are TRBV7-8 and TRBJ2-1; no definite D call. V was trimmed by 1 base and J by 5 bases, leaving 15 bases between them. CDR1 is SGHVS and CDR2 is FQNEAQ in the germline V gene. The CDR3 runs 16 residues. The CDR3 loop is CASSLETWGTNNEQFF. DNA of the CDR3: TGTGCCAGCAGCTTAGAGACGTGGGGAACCAACAATGAGCAGTTCTTC.

The CDR3 bases are TGTGCCAGCTCACCACAGGGTCGCAATCAGCCCCAGCATTTT. Protein product: CASSPQGRNQPQHF. The chain has TRBV18 and TRBJ1-5; D ambiguous. V was clipped by 1 base and J by 2 bases, with 6 bases between them. Per the germline V gene, CDR1 is KGHSH and CDR2 is LQKENI. The CDR3 length is 14 residues.

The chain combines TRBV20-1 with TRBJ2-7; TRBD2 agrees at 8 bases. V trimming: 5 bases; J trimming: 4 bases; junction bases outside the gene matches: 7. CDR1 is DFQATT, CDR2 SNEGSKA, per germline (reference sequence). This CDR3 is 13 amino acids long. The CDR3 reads CSASGLAFYEQYF. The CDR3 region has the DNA TGCAGTGCTTCCGGACTAGCATTTTACGAGCAGTACTTC.

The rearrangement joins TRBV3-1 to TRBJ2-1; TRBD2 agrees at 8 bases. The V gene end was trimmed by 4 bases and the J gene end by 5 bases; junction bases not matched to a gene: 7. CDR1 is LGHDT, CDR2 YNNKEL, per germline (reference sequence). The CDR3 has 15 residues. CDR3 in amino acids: CASSPGLAAHNEQFF. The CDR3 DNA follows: TGTGCCAGCAGCCCCGGACTAGCAGCCCACAATGAGCAGTTCTTC.

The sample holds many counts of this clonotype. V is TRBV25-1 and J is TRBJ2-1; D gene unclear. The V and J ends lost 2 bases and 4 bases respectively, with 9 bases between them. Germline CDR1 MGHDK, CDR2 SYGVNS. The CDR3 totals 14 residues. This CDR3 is CASSEAHTYNEQFF. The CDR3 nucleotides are TGTGCCAGCAGTGAAGCGCATACGTACAATGAGCAGTTCTTC.

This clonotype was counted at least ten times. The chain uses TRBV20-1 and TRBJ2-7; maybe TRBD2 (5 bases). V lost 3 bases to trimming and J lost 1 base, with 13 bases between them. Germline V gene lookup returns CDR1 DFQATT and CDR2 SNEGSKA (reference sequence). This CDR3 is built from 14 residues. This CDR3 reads CSASGNIGSYEQYF. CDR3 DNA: TGCAGTGCTAGCGGGAACATAGGATCCTACGAGCAGTACTTC.

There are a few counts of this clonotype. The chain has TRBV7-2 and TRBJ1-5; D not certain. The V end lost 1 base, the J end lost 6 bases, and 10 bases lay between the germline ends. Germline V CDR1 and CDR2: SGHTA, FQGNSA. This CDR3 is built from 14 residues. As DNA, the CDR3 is TGTGCCAGCAGCTTAGAAGGCTCACCTCAGCCCCAGCATTTT. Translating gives CASSLEGSPQPQHF.

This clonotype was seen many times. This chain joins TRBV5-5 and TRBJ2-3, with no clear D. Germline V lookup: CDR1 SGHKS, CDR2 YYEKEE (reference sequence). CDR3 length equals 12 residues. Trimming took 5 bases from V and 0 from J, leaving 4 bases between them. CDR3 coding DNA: TGTGCCAGCAGAAGGAGCACAGATACGCAGTATTTT. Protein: CASRRSTDTQYF.

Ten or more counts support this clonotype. In nucleotides, the CDR3 is TGTGCCAGCAGTCCAGTAGCGGGATCTAGCACAGATACGCAGTATTTT. As protein: CASSPVAGSSTDTQYF. V is TRBV6-1 and J is TRBJ2-3, with 8 positions matching TRBD2. V gave up 5 bases and J gave up 0 bases; unmatched junction bases: 7. In germline, CDR1 is MNHNS, CDR2 SASEGT. The CDR3 length is 16 residues.

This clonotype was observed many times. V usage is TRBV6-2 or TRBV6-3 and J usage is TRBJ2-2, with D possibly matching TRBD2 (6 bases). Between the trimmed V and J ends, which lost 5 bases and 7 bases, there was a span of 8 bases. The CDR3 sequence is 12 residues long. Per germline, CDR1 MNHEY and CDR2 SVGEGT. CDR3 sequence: CASSPGLGELFF. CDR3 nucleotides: TGTGCCAGCAGTCCGGGACTCGGGGAGCTGTTTTTT.

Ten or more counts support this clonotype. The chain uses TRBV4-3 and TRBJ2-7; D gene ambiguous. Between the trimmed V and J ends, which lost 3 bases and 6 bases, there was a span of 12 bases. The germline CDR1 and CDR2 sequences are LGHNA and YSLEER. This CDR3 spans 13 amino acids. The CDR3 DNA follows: TGCGCCAGCAGCCAGGGCTTCGCGACCGAGCAGTACTTC. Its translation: CASSQGFATEQYF.

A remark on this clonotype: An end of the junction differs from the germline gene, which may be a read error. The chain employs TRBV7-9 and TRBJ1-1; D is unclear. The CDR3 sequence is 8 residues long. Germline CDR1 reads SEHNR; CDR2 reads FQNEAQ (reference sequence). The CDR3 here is CRTDEAFF. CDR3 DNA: TGCCGGACGGACGAAGCTTTCTTT.

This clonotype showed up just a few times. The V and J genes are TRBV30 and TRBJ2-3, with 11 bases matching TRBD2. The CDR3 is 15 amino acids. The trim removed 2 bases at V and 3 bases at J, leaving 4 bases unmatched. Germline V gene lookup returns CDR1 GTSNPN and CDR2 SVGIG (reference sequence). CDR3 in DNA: TGTGCCTGGAGTCGACTAGCGGGACGAACAGATACGCAGTATTTT. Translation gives CAWSRLAGRTDTQYF.